A single sample gave rise to the 14 T cell receptor beta chains below, sequenced in a study of graft-versus-host responses after intestinal transplantation. These TCRs are of unknown antigen specificity. Repertoires were generated with immunoSEQ multiplex PCR, while TCRdb's copy carries only in-frame clones and drops some. Among some 97,000 clones, roughly 90% were seen once, and the ten largest hold 0.95%. The sequencing here drew on unstimulated CD4+ T cells sorted from spleen or lymph node cells, taken before transplant. Receptors were obtained from a human donor who was the organ donor for an intestinal transplant.

The rearrangement joins TRBV6-6 to TRBJ2-3; D is ambiguous. Deletions cut 6 bases from V and 7 bases from J, with 11 bases between. This CDR3 has 12 amino acids. CDR1 is MNHNY and CDR2 is SVGAGI in the germline V gene (reference sequence). In DNA form, the CDR3 reads TGTGCCAGCAGCCAACCCTCGAATACGCAGTATTTT. Its protein product is CASSQPSNTQYF.

The V and J genes are TRBV28 and TRBJ1-5, with D maybe TRBD1 (5 bases). Germline-derived CDR1 and CDR2 are MDHEN and SYDVKM. The CDR3 contains 15 residues. V dropped 7 bases and J dropped 6 bases, with 19 bases sitting between them. The CDR3: CASKVNFPGSQPQHF. The CDR3, as DNA: TGTGCCAGCAAGGTCAATTTTCCAGGGTCTCAGCCCCAGCATTTT. The complete variable domain, with remaining parts taken from reference TRBV28 and TRBJ1-5, reads DVKVTQSSRYLVKRTGEKVFLECVQDMDHENMFWYRQDPGLGLRLIYFSYDVKMKEKGDIPEGYSVSREKKERFSLILESASTNQTSMYLCASKVNFPGSQPQHFGDGTRLSIL.

V and J are TRBV19 and TRBJ1-6, with D unclear. CDR3 length equals 14 residues. Germline V gene lookup returns CDR1 LNHDA and CDR2 SQIVND (reference sequence). V lost 7 bases to trimming and J lost 0 bases, with 7 bases between them. The CDR3 loop is CASKFSSYNSPLHF. The CDR3 region has the DNA TGTGCCAGTAAATTCAGCTCCTATAATTCACCCCTCCACTTT.

The V call is TRBV2, the J call TRBJ2-3; 7 nucleotides agree with TRBD2. The J segment lost 2 bases and the V segment lost 11 bases, leaving 10 bases of the junction unmatched. This CDR3 has 14 residues. CDR1 SNHLY and CDR2 FYNNEI come from the germline V gene. This CDR3 is CARERDETTDTQYF. In nucleotides, the CDR3 is TGTGCCCGAGAGCGGGACGAAACCACAGATACGCAGTATTTT.

This chain links TRBV6-6 with TRBJ2-7; TRBD1 matches 8 bases. Per the germline V gene, CDR1 is MNHNY and CDR2 is SVGAGI (reference sequence). V dropped 5 bases and J dropped 4; count of bases not matched to a gene: 7. CDR3 length equals 14 residues. In nucleotides, the CDR3 is TGTGCCAGCAGTAAGAGGACAGGGATATACGAGCAGTACTTC. This sequence encodes CASSKRTGIYEQYF.

V is TRBV6-4 and J is TRBJ1-6; tentative D call: TRBD1 (6 bases). CDR3 size: 15 residues. CDR1 and CDR2 (germline): MRHNA, SNTAGT. Trimming shortened V by 6 bases and J by 9 bases, and 18 bases separated the two germline ends. The CDR3: CASRGEAGVGSPLHF. CDR3 sequence (DNA): TGTGCCAGCAGGGGAGAGGCAGGGGTTGGTTCACCCCTCCACTTT.

V gene TRBV19 combines with J gene TRBJ2-7; TRBD2 agrees at 13 bases. This CDR3 has 16 amino acids. Germline values: CDR1 LNHDA, CDR2 SQIVND (reference sequence). J lost 2 bases, V lost 3 bases, and 4 bases had no gene match. This chain's CDR3 is CASSIATSGGTYEQYF. CDR3 bases: TGTGCCAGTAGTATCGCGACTAGCGGGGGGACCTACGAGCAGTACTTC.

CDR3 sequence (DNA): TGTGCCAGCAGCTCCCGGACACGACCCTACGAGCAGTACTTC. It translates to CASSSRTRPYEQYF. The chain carries TRBV7-8 and TRBJ2-5; perhaps TRBD1 as D (5 bases). The end of the DNA is better explained by TRBJ2-7, so the J call may be wrong. CDR1 SGHVS and CDR2 FQNEAQ come from the germline V gene. The CDR3 is made up of 14 amino acids.

The CDR3 DNA is TGTGCCAGCAGCTCGTCACGGGACAGGGGGCTCGGGGAGCTGTTTTTT. This codes for CASSSSRDRGLGELFF. This chain uses TRBV5-4 with TRBJ2-2; TRBD1 agrees at 12 bases. CDR3 length: 16 amino acids. J was trimmed by 7 bases and V by 3 bases; bases with no gene match: 7. Germline V gene data show CDR1 as SGHNT and CDR2 as YYREEE (reference sequence).

The genes are TRBV27 and TRBJ1-6; 8 positions agree with TRBD1. V trimming: 5 bases; J trimming: 4 bases; junction bases outside the gene matches: 4. This CDR3 region has 15 residues. Germline V gene lookup returns CDR1 MNHEY and CDR2 SMNVEV (reference sequence). The CDR3 nucleotides are TGTGCCAGCAGTACTCAGGGGGCTTATAATTCACCCCTCCACTTT. Translated, it gives CASSTQGAYNSPLHF.

This chain uses TRBV4-1 with TRBJ2-1; D could derive from TRBD1 or TRBD2 (7 bases each). Looked up from germline, CDR1 is MGHRA and CDR2 is YSYEKL. There are 18 residues in the CDR3. Trimming cost V 3 bases and J 7 bases, with 25 bases left between them. CDR3 in amino acids: CASSHPPTGEGSRNEQFF. CDR3 DNA: TGCGCCAGCAGCCACCCACCCACAGGGGAGGGGTCTCGGAATGAGCAGTTCTTC.

The chain employs TRBV18 and TRBJ1-5; D unresolved. Trimming removed 4 bases from V and 7 bases from J, with 20 bases in between. CDR3 length: 16 residues. Germline V CDR1 and CDR2: KGHSH, LQKENI. CDR3 nucleotides: TGTGCCAGCTCACTCGCCCCTGCGGGGAGGGAACAGCCCCAGCATTTT. Translating it yields CASSLAPAGREQPQHF.

This clone was detected only a few times. V gene TRBV28 combines with J gene TRBJ2-7; no clear D gene. The CDR3 extends over 13 amino acids. Trimming shortened V by 6 bases and J by 6 bases, and 15 bases separated the two germline ends. Germline V gives CDR1 MDHEN, CDR2 SYDVKM. The CDR3 nucleotides are TGTGCCAGCAGGCCCGTGGGGTTCGCCGAGCAGTACTTC. This codes for CASRPVGFAEQYF.

The rearrangement joins TRBV9 to TRBJ1-2; D not resolved. The V end was cut by 2 bases, the J end by 4 bases, with 9 bases between. The CDR3 runs to 13 residues. Per germline, CDR1 SGDLS and CDR2 YYNGEE. CDR3 DNA sequence: TGTGCCAGCAGCGTCGGCAGCTTCTATGGCTACACCTTC. Translation gives CASSVGSFYGYTF.